The 13 T cell receptor beta chains given below trace back to one sample, sequenced in a study of cytomegalovirus exposure and HLA in healthy donors. PCR was performed using 60 Vbeta and 13 Jbeta primers. Assay: immunoSEQ multiplex PCR; the TCRdb copy retains only in-frame clones and omits some. The data contain about 150,000 clones, around 72% of them singletons. The sequenced sample was PBMCs. The receptor set was obtained from a woman aged 40 to 50 in good health and CMV-seropositive.

The rearrangement links TRBV4-1 to TRBJ2-1, with unresolved D. The CDR3 is 13 amino acids. Germline assignment: CDR1 MGHRA and CDR2 YSYEKL. V was clipped by 1 base and J by 5 bases, with 6 bases between them. In nucleotides, the CDR3 is TGCGCCAGCAGCCAAGGACTGGACAATGAGCAGTTCTTC. It specifies CASSQGLDNEQFF.

The chain employs TRBV7-2 and TRBJ1-6; 9 nucleotides line up with TRBD1. Germline V gene data show CDR1 as SGHTA and CDR2 as FQGNSA. J lost 10 bases, V lost 3 bases, and 7 bases had no gene match. The CDR3 contains 15 residues. CDR3 region: CASSLTGGIGSPLHF. The CDR3 DNA reads TGTGCCAGCAGCTTGACAGGGGGTATAGGCTCACCCCTCCACTTT.

The rearrangement links TRBV7-9 to TRBJ2-7; 9 nucleotides agree with TRBD1. The junction had 10 bases not matched to a gene; V was cut back by 5 bases and J by 2 bases. The germline V gene encodes CDR1 SEHNR and CDR2 FQNEAQ (reference sequence). This CDR3 contains 16 residues. The CDR3, as DNA: TGTGCCAGCAGCAATATACAGGGGGCTTTCCCCTACGAGCAGTACTTC. Translated, it gives CASSNIQGAFPYEQYF.

The V call is TRBV25-1, the J call TRBJ1-1, with D perhaps TRBD1 (5 bases). CDR3 length: 14 amino acids. Trimming took off 6 bases at V and 0 bases at J, with 11 bases between the two ends. The germline V gene encodes CDR1 MGHDK and CDR2 SYGVNS. The CDR3 bases are TGTGCCAGCAGCCTCCCAGGGATGAACACTGAAGCTTTCTTT. It specifies CASSLPGMNTEAFF.

The rearrangement uses TRBV5-1 and TRBJ1-6; D perhaps matches TRBD1 (5 bases). CDR3 length equals 16 residues. Deletions cut 0 bases from V and 6 bases from J, with 13 bases between. CDR1 SGHRS and CDR2 YFSETQ come from the germline V gene. The CDR3 reads CASSLDWGRRNSPLHF. The CDR3 DNA follows: TGCGCCAGCAGCTTGGACTGGGGCCGTCGTAATTCACCCCTCCACTTT. Full variable domain (outside the CDR3, taken from reference TRBV5-1 and TRBJ1-6): KAGVTQTPRYLIKTRGQQVTLSCSPISGHRSVSWYQQTPGQGLQFLFEYFSETQRNKGNFPGRFSGRQFSNSRSEMNVSTLELGDSALYLCASSLDWGRRNSPLHFGNGTRLTVT.

The V call is TRBV4-3, the J call TRBJ2-1, with a tentative D call TRBD1 (7 bases). Per the germline V gene, CDR1 is LGHNA and CDR2 is YSLEER. The CDR3 spans 17 residues. Trimming removed 0 bases at V and 0 bases at J, with 12 bases between. This chain's CDR3 is CASSQDAGTASYNEQFF. CDR3 DNA sequence: TGCGCCAGCAGCCAAGATGCGGGGACAGCCTCCTACAATGAGCAGTTCTTC.

The chain has TRBV18 and TRBJ2-5; D not resolved. The CDR3 loop spans 13 amino acids. V dropped 6 bases and J dropped 2 bases, with 10 bases sitting between them. The V gene's germline CDR1 is KGHSH and CDR2 LQKENI. The CDR3 reads CASSQELQETQYF. CDR3 DNA sequence: TGTGCCAGCTCCCAAGAACTACAAGAGACCCAGTACTTC.

The chain is built from TRBV11-2 and TRBJ2-5, with D tentatively TRBD2 (5 bases). The CDR3 runs 14 residues. Germline CDR1 SGHAT, CDR2 FQNNGV. The V end lost 5 bases, the J end lost 4 bases, and 14 bases lay between the germline ends. This CDR3 reads CASSVRTLAETQYF. CDR3 DNA sequence: TGTGCCAGCAGCGTACGGACTTTAGCAGAGACCCAGTACTTC.

The rearrangement uses TRBV5-1 and TRBJ2-5, with 9 bases fitting TRBD1. In germline, CDR1 is SGHRS, CDR2 YFSETQ. The trim removed 0 bases at V and 2 bases at J, leaving 11 bases unmatched. This CDR3 has 18 residues. The CDR3: CASSLGISQDRGQETQYF. The CDR3 coding sequence is TGCGCCAGCAGCTTGGGTATTTCCCAGGACAGGGGTCAAGAGACCCAGTACTTC. Full variable domain (outside the CDR3, taken from reference TRBV5-1 and TRBJ2-5): KAGVTQTPRYLIKTRGQQVTLSCSPISGHRSVSWYQQTPGQGLQFLFEYFSETQRNKGNFPGRFSGRQFSNSRSEMNVSTLELGDSALYLCASSLGISQDRGQETQYFGPGTRLLVL.

V usage is TRBV5-6 and J usage is TRBJ1-1; D is possibly TRBD1 (6 bases). CDR1 is SGHDT, CDR2 YYEEEE, per germline. The CDR3 extends over 15 amino acids. V lost 5 bases, J lost 5 bases, and 19 bases lay in between. This CDR3 reads CASSYSRGRGTEAFF. Here the CDR3 DNA reads TGTGCCAGCAGTTATAGCAGGGGTAGGGGTACTGAAGCTTTCTTT. Filled out from reference TRBV5-6 and TRBJ1-1, the complete variable domain reads DAGVTQSPTHLIKTRGQQVTLRCSPKSGHDTVSWYQQALGQGPQFIFQYYEEEERQRGNFPDRFSGHQFPNYSSELNVNALLLGDSALYLCASSYSRGRGTEAFFGQGTRLTVV.

The rearrangement joins TRBV9 to TRBJ1-1; D is possibly TRBD1 (5 bases). The length of the CDR3 is 13 residues. CDR1 is SGDLS and CDR2 is YYNGEE in the germline V gene. The germline V and J ends were trimmed by 3 bases and 9 bases, with 15 bases remaining between them. CDR3 sequence reads: CASSEGLGLQAFF. The CDR3 coding sequence is TGTGCCAGCAGCGAGGGGCTCGGGCTCCAAGCTTTCTTT. The variable domain in full, completed from reference TRBV9 and TRBJ1-1, reads DSGVTQTPKHLITATGQRVTLRCSPRSGDLSVYWYQQSLDQGLQFLIQYYNGEERAKGNILERFSAQQFPDLHSELNLSSLELGDSALYFCASSEGLGLQAFFGQGTRLTVV.

CDR3 loop: CASMRISGSEKLFF. The CDR3 region has the DNA TGTGCCAGCATGAGAATCTCTGGGAGTGAAAAACTGTTTTTT. V and J are TRBV6-1 and TRBJ1-4; D is unresolved. Trimming removed 7 bases from V and 7 bases from J, with 16 bases in between. This CDR3 contains 14 residues. Germline V gene data show CDR1 as MNHNS and CDR2 as SASEGT.

This chain uses TRBV7-9 with TRBJ2-2; D gene ambiguous. V lost 1 base and J lost 4, with 4 bases in between. The CDR3 spans 13 residues. Germline V gene sequence: CDR1 SEHNR, CDR2 FQNEAQ (reference sequence). The chain's CDR3 is CASSLDSTGELFF. The CDR3 DNA sequence: TGTGCCAGCAGCTTAGATAGCACCGGGGAGCTGTTTTTT.